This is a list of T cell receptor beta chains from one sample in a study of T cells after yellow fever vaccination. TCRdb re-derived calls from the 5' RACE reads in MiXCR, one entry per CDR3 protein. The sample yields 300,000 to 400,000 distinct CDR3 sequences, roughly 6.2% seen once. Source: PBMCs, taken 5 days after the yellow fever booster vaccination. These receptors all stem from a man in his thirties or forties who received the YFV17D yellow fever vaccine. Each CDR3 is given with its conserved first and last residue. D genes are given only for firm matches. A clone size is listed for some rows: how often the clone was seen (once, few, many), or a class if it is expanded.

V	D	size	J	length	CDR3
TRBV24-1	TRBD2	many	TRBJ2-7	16	CATSGAASGSSYEQYF
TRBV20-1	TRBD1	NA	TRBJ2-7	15	CSAGWARQGAHEQYF
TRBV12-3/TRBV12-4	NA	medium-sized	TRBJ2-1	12	CATKEGDNEQFF
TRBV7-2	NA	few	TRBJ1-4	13	CASTLRGYEKLFF
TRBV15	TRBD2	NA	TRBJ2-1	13	CATSLLADNEQFF
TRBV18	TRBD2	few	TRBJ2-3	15	CASSPIAGSADTQYF
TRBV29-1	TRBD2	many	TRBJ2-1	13	CSVGEGPAGEQFF
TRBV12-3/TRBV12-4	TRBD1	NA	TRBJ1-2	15	CASSLRQGGNYGYTF
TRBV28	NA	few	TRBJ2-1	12	CASSLPKLEQFF
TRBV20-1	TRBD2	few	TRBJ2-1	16	CSARDPLREGLDEQFF
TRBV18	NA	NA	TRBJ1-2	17	CASSPSPAGANLYGYTF
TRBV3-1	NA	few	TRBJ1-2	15	CASSQDGRSPYGYTF
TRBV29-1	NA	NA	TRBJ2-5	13	CSSRRDTQETQYF
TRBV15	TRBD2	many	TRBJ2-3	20	CATSRELRASGTGSTDTQYF
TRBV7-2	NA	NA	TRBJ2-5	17	CASSLGARKMFQETQYF
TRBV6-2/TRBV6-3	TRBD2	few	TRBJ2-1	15	CASSYLGTSNNEQFF
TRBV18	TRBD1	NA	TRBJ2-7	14	CASSPPYRGDEQYF
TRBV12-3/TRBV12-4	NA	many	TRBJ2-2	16	CASSLNWELNTGELFF
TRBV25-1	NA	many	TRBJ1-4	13	CASRTQGAEKLFF
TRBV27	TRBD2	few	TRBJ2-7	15	CASGGLAGARYEQYF
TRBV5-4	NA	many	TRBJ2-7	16	CASSLDAAGPSYEQYF
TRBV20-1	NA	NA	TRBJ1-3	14	CSAPHAQGGNTIYF
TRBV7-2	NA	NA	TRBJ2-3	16	CASSSTGTRFPDTQYF
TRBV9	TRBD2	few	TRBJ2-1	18	CASSVGLSTSGSYNEQFF
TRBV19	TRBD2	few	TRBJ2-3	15	CASAQGGARVDTQYF
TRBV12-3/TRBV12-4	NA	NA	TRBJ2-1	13	CASSLREGFEQFF
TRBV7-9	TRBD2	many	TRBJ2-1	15	CASSLGTSGSNEQFF
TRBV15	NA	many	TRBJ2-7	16	CATSRGFTDSSYEQYF
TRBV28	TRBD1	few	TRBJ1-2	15	CASTTGQGYNYGYTF
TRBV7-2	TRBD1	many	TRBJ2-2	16	CASSLETGGRNGELFF
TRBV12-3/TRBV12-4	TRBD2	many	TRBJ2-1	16	CASSFTSGRDWNEQFF
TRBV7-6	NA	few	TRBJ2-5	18	CASSALPPGAMGKETQYF
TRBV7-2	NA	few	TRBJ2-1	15	CASSPDITSYNEQFF
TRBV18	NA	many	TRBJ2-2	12	CASSATAGELFF
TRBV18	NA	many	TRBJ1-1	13	CASSPLLNTEAFF
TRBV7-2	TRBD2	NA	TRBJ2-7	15	CASSLQTSGEYEQYF
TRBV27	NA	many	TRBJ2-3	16	CASSLGLAVRPDTQYF
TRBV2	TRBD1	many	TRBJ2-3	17	CASRKTGASTGTDTQYF
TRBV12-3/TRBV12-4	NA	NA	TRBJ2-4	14	CASSSGQLKNIQYF
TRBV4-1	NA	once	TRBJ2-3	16	CASSDGTSSRADTQYF
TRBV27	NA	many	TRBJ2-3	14	CASTLGGGLDTQYF
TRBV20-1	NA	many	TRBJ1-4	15	CSASSGSRLGEKLFF
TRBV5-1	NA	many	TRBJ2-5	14	CASSPLLGIETQYF
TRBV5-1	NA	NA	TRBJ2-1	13	CASSLDEYNEQFF
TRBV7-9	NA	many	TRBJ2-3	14	CASRTGTWTDTQYF
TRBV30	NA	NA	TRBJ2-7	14	CAWSRKGHPYEQYF
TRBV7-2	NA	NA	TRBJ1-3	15	CASSLGGSGGNTIYF
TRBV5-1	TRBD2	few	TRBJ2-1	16	CASSSIAGGGYNEQFF
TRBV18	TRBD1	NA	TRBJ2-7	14	CASSPIGQGDEQYF
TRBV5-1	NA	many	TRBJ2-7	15	CASSLGSGPSYEQYF
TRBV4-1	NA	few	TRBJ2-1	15	CASREGGRFEFAQFF
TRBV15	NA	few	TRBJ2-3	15	CATSRGMGVDNTQYF
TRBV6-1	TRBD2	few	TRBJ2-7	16	CASSSPLAGGPNEQYF
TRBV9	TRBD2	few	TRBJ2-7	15	CASSVTSGSGYEQYF